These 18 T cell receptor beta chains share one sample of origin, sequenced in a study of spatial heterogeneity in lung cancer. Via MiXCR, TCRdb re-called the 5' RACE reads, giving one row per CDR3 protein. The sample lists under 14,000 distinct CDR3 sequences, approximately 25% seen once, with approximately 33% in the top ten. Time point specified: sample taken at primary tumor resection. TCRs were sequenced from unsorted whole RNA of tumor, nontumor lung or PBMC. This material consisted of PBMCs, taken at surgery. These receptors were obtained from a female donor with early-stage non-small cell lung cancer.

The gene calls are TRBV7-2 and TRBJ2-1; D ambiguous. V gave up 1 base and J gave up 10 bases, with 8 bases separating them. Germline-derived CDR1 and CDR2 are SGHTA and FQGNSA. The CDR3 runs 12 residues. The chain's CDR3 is CASSLDFAEQFF. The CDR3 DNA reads TGTGCCAGCAGCTTAGATTTTGCGGAGCAGTTCTTC.

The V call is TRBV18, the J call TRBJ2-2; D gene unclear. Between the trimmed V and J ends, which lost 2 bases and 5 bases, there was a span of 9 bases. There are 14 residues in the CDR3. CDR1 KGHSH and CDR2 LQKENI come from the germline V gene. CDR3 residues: CASSPSRWTGELFF. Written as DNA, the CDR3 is TGTGCCAGCTCACCATCTCGGTGGACCGGGGAGCTGTTTTTT.

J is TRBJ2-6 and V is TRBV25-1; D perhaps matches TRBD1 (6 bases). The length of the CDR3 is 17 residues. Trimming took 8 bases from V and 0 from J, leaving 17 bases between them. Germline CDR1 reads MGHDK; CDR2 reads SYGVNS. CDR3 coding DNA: TGTGCCAGCCGGGACACAAGAACGCTCTCTGGGGCCAACGTCCTGACTTTC. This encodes CASRDTRTLSGANVLTF.

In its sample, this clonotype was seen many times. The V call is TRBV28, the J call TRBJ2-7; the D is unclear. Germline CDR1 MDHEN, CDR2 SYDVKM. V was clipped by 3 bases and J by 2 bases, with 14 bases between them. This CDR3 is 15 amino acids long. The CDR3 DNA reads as TGTGCCAGCAGTTTCGGGTTAGAATTACCCTACGAGCAGTACTTC. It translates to CASSFGLELPYEQYF.

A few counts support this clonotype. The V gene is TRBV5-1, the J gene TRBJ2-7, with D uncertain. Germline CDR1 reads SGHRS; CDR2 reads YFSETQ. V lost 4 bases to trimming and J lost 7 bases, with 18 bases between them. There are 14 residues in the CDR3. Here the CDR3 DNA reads TGCGCCAGCAGCCGTCGATTGGGCCCTGAGGAGCAGTACTTC. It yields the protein CASSRRLGPEEQYF.

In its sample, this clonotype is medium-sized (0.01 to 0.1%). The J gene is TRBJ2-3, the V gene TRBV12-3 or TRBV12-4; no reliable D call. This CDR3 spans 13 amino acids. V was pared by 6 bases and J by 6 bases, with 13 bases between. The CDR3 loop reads CASRLPRADTQYF. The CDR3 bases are TGTGCCAGCAGGCTACCTCGGGCCGATACGCAGTATTTT.

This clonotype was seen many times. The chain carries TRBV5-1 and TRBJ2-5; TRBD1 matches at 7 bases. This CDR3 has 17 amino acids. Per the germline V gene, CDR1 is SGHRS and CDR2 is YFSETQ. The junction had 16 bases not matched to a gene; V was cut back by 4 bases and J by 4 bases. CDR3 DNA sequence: TGCGCCAGCAGCCTGAGCTGGGGTACACAGGGGATAGAGACCCAGTACTTC. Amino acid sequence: CASSLSWGTQGIETQYF.

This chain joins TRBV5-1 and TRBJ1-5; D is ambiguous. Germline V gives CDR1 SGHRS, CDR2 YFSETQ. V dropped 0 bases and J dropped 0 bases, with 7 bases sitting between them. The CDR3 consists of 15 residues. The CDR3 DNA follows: TGCGCCAGCAGCTTGGGTCACAATAGCAATCAGCCCCAGCATTTT. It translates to CASSLGHNSNQPQHF.

CDR3 in amino acids: CASSPGPEETQYF. The CDR3 DNA reads TGTGCCAGCAGCCCGGGCCCGGAGGAGACCCAGTACTTC. The chain recombines TRBV5-5 with TRBJ2-5; D not certain. The CDR3 contains 13 residues. V was clipped by 4 bases and J by 5 bases, with 12 bases between them. CDR1 and CDR2 (germline): SGHKS, YYEKEE (reference sequence). Filled out from reference TRBV5-5 and TRBJ2-5, the complete variable domain reads DAGVTQSPTHLIKTRGQQVTLRCSPISGHKSVSWYQQVLGQGPQFIFQYYEKEERGRGNFPDRFSARQFPNYSSELNVNALLLGDSALYLCASSPGPEETQYFGPGTRLLVL.

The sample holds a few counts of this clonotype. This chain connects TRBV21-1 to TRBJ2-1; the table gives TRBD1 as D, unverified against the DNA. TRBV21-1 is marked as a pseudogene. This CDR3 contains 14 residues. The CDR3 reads CASHKGQSYNEQFF. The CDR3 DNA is TGTGCCAGCCATAAGGGACAGTCCTACAATGAGCAGTTCTTC.

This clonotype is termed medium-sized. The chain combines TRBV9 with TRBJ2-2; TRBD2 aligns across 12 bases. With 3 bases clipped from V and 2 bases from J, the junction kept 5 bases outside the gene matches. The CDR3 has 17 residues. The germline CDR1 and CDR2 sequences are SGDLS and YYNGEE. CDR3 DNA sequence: TGTGCCAGCAGCGGACTAGCGGGAGATGGCAACACCGGGGAGCTGTTTTTT. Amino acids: CASSGLAGDGNTGELFF.

CDR3 DNA: TGTGCCAGCAGTCTCTTGACCTCAAATGGGCAGCCCCAGCATTTT. This sequence encodes CASSLLTSNGQPQHF. The V call is TRBV28, the J call TRBJ1-5; D gene uncertain. The CDR3 runs to 15 residues. Germline lookup yields CDR1 MDHEN and CDR2 SYDVKM. With 5 bases removed from V and 7 bases from J, the gap between germline ends came to 18 bases.

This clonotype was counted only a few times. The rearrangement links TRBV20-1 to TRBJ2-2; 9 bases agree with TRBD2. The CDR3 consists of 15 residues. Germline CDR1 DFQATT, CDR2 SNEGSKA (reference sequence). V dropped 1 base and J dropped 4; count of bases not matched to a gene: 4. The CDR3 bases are TGCAGTGCTAGAGCTCTAGCGGGAATCACCGGGGAGCTGTTTTTT. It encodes CSARALAGITGELFF.

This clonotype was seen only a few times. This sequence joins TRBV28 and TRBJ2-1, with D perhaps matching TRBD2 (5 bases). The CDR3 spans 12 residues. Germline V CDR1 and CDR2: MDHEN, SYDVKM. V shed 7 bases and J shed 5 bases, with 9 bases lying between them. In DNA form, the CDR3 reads TGTGCCAGCAAAGCAGCGGACAATGAGCAGTTCTTC. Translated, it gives CASKAADNEQFF.

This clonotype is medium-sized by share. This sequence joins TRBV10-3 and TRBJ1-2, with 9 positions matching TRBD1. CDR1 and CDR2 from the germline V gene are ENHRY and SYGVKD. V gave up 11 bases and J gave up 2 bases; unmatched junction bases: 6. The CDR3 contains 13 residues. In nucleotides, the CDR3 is TGTGCCTCGCAACAGGGGGCGAACTATGGCTACACCTTC. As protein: CASQQGANYGYTF.

The CDR3 protein is CASSLLGEDSYEQYF. CDR3 nucleotide sequence: TGTGCCAGCAGCTTATTAGGGGAGGACTCCTACGAGCAGTACTTC. This sequence joins TRBV7-6 and TRBJ2-7; D is possibly TRBD2 (6 bases). The CDR3 runs 15 residues. The V and J ends lost 2 bases and 0 bases respectively, with 11 bases between them. CDR1 is SGHVS, CDR2 FNYEAQ, per germline.

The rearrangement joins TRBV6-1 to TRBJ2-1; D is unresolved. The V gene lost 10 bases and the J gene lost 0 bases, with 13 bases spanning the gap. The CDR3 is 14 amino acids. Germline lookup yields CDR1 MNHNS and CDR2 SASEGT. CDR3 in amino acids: CAMRTESSYNEQFF. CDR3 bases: TGTGCCATGCGGACCGAGAGCTCCTACAATGAGCAGTTCTTC.

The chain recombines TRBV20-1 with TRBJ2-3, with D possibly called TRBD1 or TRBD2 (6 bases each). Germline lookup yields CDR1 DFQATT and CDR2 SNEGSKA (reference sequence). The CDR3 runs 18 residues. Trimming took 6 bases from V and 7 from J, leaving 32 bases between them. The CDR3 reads CSAPRGARGARTQYTQYF. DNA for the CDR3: TGCAGTGCCCCCAGGGGAGCGAGGGGGGCTAGGACACAGTATACGCAGTATTTT.